A single sample is the source of the 24 T cell receptor beta chains below, sequenced in a study of T-cell reconstitution after alpha-beta-depleted transplantation in children (dated by TCRdb to about 2016). The meaning of the sample's treatment or condition label: allogeneic hematopoietic cell transplantation with graft depleted of TCRalphabeta T cells and CD19 B cells. The library relied on PCR. For sequencing, an Illumina HiSeq 2500 was employed. To normalize quantification of the TCRbeta repertoire, the TCR libraries were built with molecular barcoding that relied on unique molecular identifiers. TCRdb handled the public reads itself, with Q25 trimming in fastp and clone calling in MiXCR, and kept productive beta chains. Every entry covers one CDR3 protein and lists the most common genes and DNA from its rows. This sample comprises 550,000 to 800,000 distinct CDR3 sequences, around 13% of them detected only once. 0.79% of the sample is held by the ten biggest clonotypes.

Sequenced here: PBMCs, sampled before TCRalphabeta/CD19-depleted stem cell transplant. Every receptor here comes from a girl aged 2-9 years with congenital amegakaryocytic thrombocytopenia, due to receive a stem cell transplant.

The chain has TRBV5-1 and TRBJ2-7; a weak D match, TRBD2 (5 bases). The CDR3 contains 13 residues. Germline loops: CDR1 SGHRS, CDR2 YFSETQ. V lost 5 bases to trimming and J lost 3 bases, with 12 bases between them. In nucleotides, the CDR3 is TGCGCCAGCAGGAGGGATATGGTCTACGAGCAGTACTTC. Residues: CASRRDMVYEQYF.

This clonotype has ten or more counts. The V and J genes are TRBV10-3 and TRBJ1-1; D is undetermined. The CDR3 contains 13 residues. Trimming stripped 2 bases from V and 0 bases from J, with 4 bases between. Germline values: CDR1 ENHRY, CDR2 SYGVKD. The CDR3 protein is CAISEKLNTEAFF. The CDR3, as DNA: TGTGCCATCAGTGAGAAACTGAACACTGAAGCTTTCTTT.

In its sample, this clonotype was seen a few times. The chain has TRBV11-2 and TRBJ2-3; D is unresolved. CDR1 is SGHAT and CDR2 is FQNNGV in the germline V gene. The V end lost 4 bases, the J end lost 4 bases, and 15 bases lay between the germline ends. This CDR3 contains 15 residues. This CDR3 is CASSSTPNQADTQYF. The CDR3 region has the DNA TGTGCCAGCAGCTCAACCCCCAACCAGGCAGATACGCAGTATTTT.

There are many counts of this clonotype. The V call is TRBV10-3, the J call TRBJ2-5, with a tentative D call TRBD1 (6 bases). This CDR3 is 15 amino acids long. Trimming took off 3 bases at V and 0 bases at J, with 11 bases between the two ends. Germline V gene data show CDR1 as ENHRY and CDR2 as SYGVKD. The CDR3 reads CAISDLGQNQETQYF. CDR3 in DNA: TGTGCCATCAGTGATCTCGGACAGAACCAAGAGACCCAGTACTTC.

In DNA form, the CDR3 reads TGTGCCATCTCCTGGACTAGCGGGAGTTTGGGATATCAAGAGACCCAGTACTTC. Amino acid sequence: CAISWTSGSLGYQETQYF. The chain joins TRBV6-4 to TRBJ2-5, with TRBD2 identical over 13 bases. CDR1 is MRHNA and CDR2 is SNTAGT in the germline V gene. Trimming took 10 bases from V and 2 from J; bases not matched to a gene: 16. This CDR3 is 18 amino acids long.

This clonotype was observed a few times. V and J are TRBV5-1 and TRBJ2-2, with D possibly TRBD2 on 5 matching bases. The CDR3 sequence is 15 residues long. Germline CDR1 is SGHRS and CDR2 is YFSETQ. V lost 7 bases to trimming and J lost 3 bases, with 16 bases between them. Here the CDR3 reads CASLKTAGDTGELFF. In DNA, the CDR3 is TGCGCCAGCCTGAAGACGGCGGGCGACACCGGGGAGCTGTTTTTT.

This clonotype was detected a few times. This chain links TRBV20-1 with TRBJ2-3, with unresolved D. CDR1 DFQATT and CDR2 SNEGSKA come from the germline V gene (reference sequence). V was clipped by 1 base and J by 3 bases, with 20 bases between them. This CDR3 is built from 17 residues. The CDR3 protein is CSARGNPGLRSTDTQYF. The CDR3 DNA sequence: TGCAGTGCTAGAGGGAACCCGGGCCTGCGAAGTACAGATACGCAGTATTTT.

The genes are TRBV25-1 and TRBJ2-1; D is undetermined. Germline CDR1 MGHDK, CDR2 SYGVNS. V was shortened by 5 bases and J by 0 bases, with 11 bases between the two germline ends. The CDR3 runs to 15 residues. CDR3: CASSPRISSYNEQFF. As DNA, the CDR3 is TGTGCCAGCAGTCCTCGTATTAGCTCCTACAATGAGCAGTTCTTC.

This chain uses TRBV5-1 with TRBJ2-7, with D possibly being TRBD1 (5 bases). Germline values: CDR1 SGHRS, CDR2 YFSETQ. V lost 1 base and J 6 bases, leaving 17 bases between the germline ends. The CDR3 has 15 residues. CDR3 protein: CASSLYIGQGTEQYF. CDR3 DNA: TGCGCCAGCAGCTTGTATATCGGGCAGGGTACCGAGCAGTACTTC.

The chain recombines TRBV27 with TRBJ2-7; a possible D gene is TRBD2 (7 bases). CDR1 is MNHEY, CDR2 SMNVEV, per germline (reference sequence). The V end was cut by 8 bases, the J end by 4 bases, with 18 bases between. This CDR3 region has 14 residues. The CDR3 reads CASGDGGLAYEQYF. CDR3 bases: TGTGCCAGCGGTGACGGGGGGCTCGCATACGAGCAGTACTTC.

This clonotype was recorded many times. This rearrangement joins TRBV12-3 or TRBV12-4 to TRBJ2-7, with 10 nucleotides matching TRBD2. The CDR3 runs 14 residues. The J segment lost 5 bases and the V segment lost 3 bases, leaving 4 bases of the junction unmatched. In DNA, the CDR3 is TGTGCCAGCAGTTTCCGGACTAGCGGAGACGAGCAGTACTTC. Protein: CASSFRTSGDEQYF.

This clonotype was counted at least ten times. The chain uses TRBV15 and TRBJ2-7; a weak D match, TRBD2 (5 bases). Germline CDR1 reads LNHNV; CDR2 reads YYDKDF (reference sequence). Trimming shortened V by 2 bases and J by 1 base, and 15 bases separated the two germline ends. This CDR3 has 16 amino acids. CDR3 protein: CATSRSELTKSYEQYF. The CDR3, as DNA: TGTGCCACCAGCAGATCCGAGTTGACTAAGTCCTACGAGCAGTACTTC.

This clonotype was counted a few times. V and J are TRBV6-1 and TRBJ2-7, with TRBD1 matching over 12 bases. The CDR3 is made up of 15 amino acids. Germline V gene lookup returns CDR1 MNHNS and CDR2 SASEGT. Trimming removed 5 bases from V and 7 bases from J; junction bases left unmatched: 9. The chain's CDR3 is CASSPQGQGAQEQYF. CDR3 DNA: TGTGCCAGCAGTCCACAGGGACAGGGGGCGCAAGAGCAGTACTTC.

As regards this clonotype: Given a much more abundant clone one base away, this may be a read error. The chain is built from TRBV5-1 and TRBJ2-3, with 9 bases matching TRBD2. Germline V lookup: CDR1 SGHRS, CDR2 YFSETQ. The CDR3 sequence is 15 residues long. The CDR3 reads CARSLAGDGTDTQYF. DNA for the CDR3: TGCGCCCGCAGCTTAGCGGGAGACGGCACAGATACGCAGTATTTT.

V and J are TRBV5-1 and TRBJ2-2; D call uncertain. Between the trimmed V and J ends, which lost 0 bases and 3 bases, there was a span of 9 bases. The CDR3 has 15 residues. Germline V lookup: CDR1 SGHRS, CDR2 YFSETQ. The DNA for the CDR3 is TGCGCCAGCAGCTTGGAGCAGACCCACACCGGGGAGCTGTTTTTT. Translated, it gives CASSLEQTHTGELFF.

This clonotype was detected only a few times. V is TRBV20-1 and J is TRBJ1-5, with 8 bases lining up with TRBD1. CDR3 length equals 14 residues. From germline, CDR1 is DFQATT and CDR2 SNEGSKA (reference sequence). After removal of 6 bases from V and 7 bases from J, the junction contained 11 bases not matched to a gene. The chain's CDR3 is CSAHGQGSRQPQHF. CDR3 DNA sequence: TGCAGTGCGCACGGACAGGGATCGCGGCAGCCCCAGCATTTT.

This clonotype was found many times. The CDR3 loop reads CASSSWASNTEAFF. For the CDR3, the DNA is TGTGCCAGCAGTTCCTGGGCGAGTAATACTGAAGCTTTCTTT. The chain uses TRBV12-3 or TRBV12-4 and TRBJ1-1, with D hard to call. V shed 4 bases and J shed 5 bases, with 14 bases lying between them. The CDR3 spans 14 residues.

This clonotype was observed at least ten times. The chain has TRBV5-1 and TRBJ2-7, with TRBD1 matching over 12 bases. The CDR3 has 13 residues. CDR1 is SGHRS and CDR2 is YFSETQ in the germline V gene. Trimming cost V 3 bases and J 9 bases; bases outside gene matches: 4. The CDR3: CASSWDRGQAQYF. The CDR3 nucleotides are TGCGCCAGCAGCTGGGACAGGGGGCAAGCGCAGTACTTC.

V is TRBV2 and J is TRBJ2-3, with 7 nucleotides matching TRBD2. Looked up from germline, CDR1 is SNHLY and CDR2 is FYNNEI. V shed 8 bases and J 4 bases; nucleotides not matched to a gene: 24. The CDR3 is 19 amino acids. CDR3 residues: CASGGLSMKPGTPPDTQYF. In nucleotides, the CDR3 is TGTGCCAGCGGGGGACTAAGCATGAAACCCGGGACTCCCCCAGATACGCAGTATTTT. The variable domain in full, with the rest retrieved from reference TRBV2 and TRBJ2-3, is EPEVTQTPSHQVTQMGQEVILRCVPISNHLYFYWYRQILGQKVEFLVSFYNNEISEKSEIFDDQFSVERPDGSNFTLKIRSTKLEDSAMYFCASGGLSMKPGTPPDTQYFGPGTRLTVL.

This clonotype was detected only once. The rearrangement joins TRBV20-1 to TRBJ2-7; D might be TRBD1 (5 bases). The length of the CDR3 is 17 residues. In germline, CDR1 is DFQATT, CDR2 SNEGSKA (reference sequence). Trimming removed 4 bases from V and 3 bases from J, with 25 bases in between. The CDR3 region has the DNA TGCAGTGCTACGCCTCCCGGTGGTAGCAGGGTTCGCTACGAGCAGTACTTC. It codes for CSATPPGGSRVRYEQYF.

In its sample, this clonotype was seen a few times. The V and J genes are TRBV27 and TRBJ2-3, with D possibly TRBD1 on 7 matching bases. With 3 bases removed from V and 2 bases from J, the gap between germline ends came to 36 bases. The CDR3 extends over 23 amino acids. Germline V gene sequence: CDR1 MNHEY, CDR2 SMNVEV (reference sequence). The CDR3 DNA reads TGTGCCAGCAGTTTTTACGGGAGATTTACCGCTACCCCTGAGGGGGCACCCACAGATACGCAGTATTTT. It is translated as CASSFYGRFTATPEGAPTDTQYF.

V and J are TRBV5-1 and TRBJ2-1; tentatively, D is TRBD2 (6 bases). This CDR3 is 16 amino acids long. Germline loops: CDR1 SGHRS, CDR2 YFSETQ. Trimming shortened V by 0 bases and J by 0 bases, and 10 bases separated the two germline ends. CDR3 nucleotides: TGCGCCAGCAGCTTGGAACCGGGGGTCTCCTACAATGAGCAGTTCTTC. This encodes CASSLEPGVSYNEQFF.

This clonotype has a count of ten or more. J is TRBJ1-5 and V is TRBV20-1; D remains unclear. V dropped 6 bases and J dropped 7 bases, with 22 bases sitting between them. Germline values: CDR1 DFQATT, CDR2 SNEGSKA (reference sequence). CDR3 length: 15 amino acids. The CDR3 nucleotides read TGCAGTGCCGCCCCCTCCACGCGGACGGCGCAGCCCCAGCATTTT. Translated: CSAAPSTRTAQPQHF.

There are many counts of this clonotype. The chain joins TRBV20-1 to TRBJ2-5; D gene ambiguous. Trimming took 5 bases from V and 5 from J, leaving 12 bases between them. Germline V gene lookup returns CDR1 DFQATT and CDR2 SNEGSKA (reference sequence). CDR3 length equals 12 residues. The CDR3 sequence: CSALLTAETQYF. Here the CDR3 DNA reads TGCAGTGCTCTACTGACGGCGGAGACCCAGTACTTC.